The clone carrying this T cell receptor beta chain occurred a few times. Assay: immunoSEQ multiplex PCR; the TCRdb copy retains only in-frame clones and omits some. Counted here are about 410,000 clones, 70% to 90% occurring once; the ten biggest clones make up roughly 3.5%. Treatment in this sample: around 19 received Ad26.COV2.S at low or high dose, single or two shots; about 5 received placebo; per-sample allocation not given. Samples came from day 63 after the first vaccine or placebo injection. The administered vaccine (an Ad26 vector) expressed Wuhan-strain SARS-CoV-2 spike. Trimming removed 4 bases from V and 3 bases from J, with 13 bases in between. Germline CDR1 reads SNHLY; CDR2 reads FYNNEI. This CDR3 is built from 14 residues. These data come from a study of Ad26.COV2.S vaccination and SARS-CoV-2 variants. Looking at the study overall: Participant was drawn from the COV1001 Ad26.COV2.S trial arm. Once or twice, 56 days apart, Ad26.COV2.S was delivered intramuscularly.

V usage is TRBV2 and J usage is TRBJ2-7; D is perhaps TRBD2 (6 bases). The material was peripheral blood, obtained in a trial of Ad26.COV2.S vaccine versus placebo. The clonotype originates from a person aged 18-60 years who received the Ad26.COV2.S COVID-19 vaccine or a placebo. The CDR3 coding sequence is TGTGCCAGCAGTGTCCTACGGGAGAACTACGAGCAGTACTTC. Protein sequence: CASSVLRENYEQYF.